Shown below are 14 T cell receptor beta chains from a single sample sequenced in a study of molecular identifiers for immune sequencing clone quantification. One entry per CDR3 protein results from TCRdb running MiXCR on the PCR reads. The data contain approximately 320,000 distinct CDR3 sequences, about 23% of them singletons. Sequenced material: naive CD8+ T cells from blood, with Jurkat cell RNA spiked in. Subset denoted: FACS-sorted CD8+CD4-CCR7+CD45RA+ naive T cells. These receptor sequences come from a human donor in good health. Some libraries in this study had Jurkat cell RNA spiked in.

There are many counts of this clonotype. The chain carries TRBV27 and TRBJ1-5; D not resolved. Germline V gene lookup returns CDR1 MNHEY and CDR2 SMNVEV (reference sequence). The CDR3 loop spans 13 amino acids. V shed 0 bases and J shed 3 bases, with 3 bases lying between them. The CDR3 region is CASSLSPNQPQHF. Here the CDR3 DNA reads TGTGCCAGCAGTTTATCACCCAATCAGCCCCAGCATTTT.

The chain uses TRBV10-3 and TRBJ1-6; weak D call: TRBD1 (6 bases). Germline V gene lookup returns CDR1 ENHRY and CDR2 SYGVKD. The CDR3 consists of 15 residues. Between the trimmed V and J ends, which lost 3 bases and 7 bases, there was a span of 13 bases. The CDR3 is CAISDPDSTNSPLHF. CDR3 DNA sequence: TGTGCCATCAGTGACCCGGACAGTACGAATTCACCCCTCCACTTT.

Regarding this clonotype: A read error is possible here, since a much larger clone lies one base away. CDR3 DNA: TGCAGTGCTAGAACTGATACGCAGCATTTT. Residues: CSARTDTQHF. The rearrangement links TRBV20-1 to TRBJ2-3; no reliable D call. The J call is in doubt because the DNA end fits TRBJ1-5 better. Germline V lookup: CDR1 DFQATT, CDR2 SNEGSKA (reference sequence). This CDR3 spans 10 amino acids.

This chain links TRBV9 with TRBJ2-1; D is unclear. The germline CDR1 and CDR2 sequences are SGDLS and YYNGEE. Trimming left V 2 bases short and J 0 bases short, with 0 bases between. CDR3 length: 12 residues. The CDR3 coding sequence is TGTGCCAGCAGCGTCTCCTACAATGAGCAGTTCTTC. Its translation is CASSVSYNEQFF.

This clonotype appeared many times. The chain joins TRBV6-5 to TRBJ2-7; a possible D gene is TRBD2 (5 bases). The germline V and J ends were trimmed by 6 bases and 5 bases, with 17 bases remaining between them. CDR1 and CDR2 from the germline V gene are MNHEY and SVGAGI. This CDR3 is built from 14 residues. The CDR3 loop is CASRPQVSGNEQYF. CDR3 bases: TGTGCCAGCAGACCCCAGGTCTCGGGGAACGAGCAGTACTTC.

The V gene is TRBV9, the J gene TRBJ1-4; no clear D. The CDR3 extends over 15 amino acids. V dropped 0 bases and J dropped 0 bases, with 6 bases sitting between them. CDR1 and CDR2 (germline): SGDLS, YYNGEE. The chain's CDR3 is CASSVGGTTNEKLFF. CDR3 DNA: TGTGCCAGCAGCGTAGGGGGTACAACTAATGAAAAACTGTTTTTT.

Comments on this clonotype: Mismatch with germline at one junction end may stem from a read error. The CDR3 here is CASSCSGAEQCF. The CDR3 DNA sequence: TGTGCCAGCAGTTGCTCAGGGGCCGAGCAGTGCTTC. The chain couples TRBV6-5 to TRBJ2-7; D is perhaps TRBD1 (6 bases). Germline V CDR1 and CDR2: MNHEY, SVGAGI. The CDR3 covers 12 residues.

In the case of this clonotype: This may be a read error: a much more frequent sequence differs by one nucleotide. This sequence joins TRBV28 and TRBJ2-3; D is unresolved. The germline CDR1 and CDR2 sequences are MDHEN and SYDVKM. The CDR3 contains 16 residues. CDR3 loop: CASSPPWTGSIDTQYF. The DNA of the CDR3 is TGTGCCAGCAGTCCTCCCTGGACGGGTAGCATAGATACGCAGTATTTT.

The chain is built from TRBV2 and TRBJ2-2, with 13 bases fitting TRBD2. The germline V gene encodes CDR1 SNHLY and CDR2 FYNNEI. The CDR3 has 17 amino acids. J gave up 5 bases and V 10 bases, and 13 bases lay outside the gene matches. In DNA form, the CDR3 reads TGTGCCATGGCGGGGACTAGCGGGATGGATCGGACCGGGGAGCTGTTTTTT. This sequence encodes CAMAGTSGMDRTGELFF. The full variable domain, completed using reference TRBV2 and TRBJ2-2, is EPEVTQTPSHQVTQMGQEVILRCVPISNHLYFYWYRQILGQKVEFLVSFYNNEISEKSEIFDDQFSVERPDGSNFTLKIRSTKLEDSAMYFCAMAGTSGMDRTGELFFGEGSRLTVL.

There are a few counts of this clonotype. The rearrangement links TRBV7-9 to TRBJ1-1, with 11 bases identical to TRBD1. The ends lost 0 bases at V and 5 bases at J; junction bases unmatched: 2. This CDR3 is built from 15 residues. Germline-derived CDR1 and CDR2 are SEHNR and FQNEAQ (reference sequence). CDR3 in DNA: TGTGCCAGCAGCTTAGCGGACAGGGGGCAAACTGAAGCTTTCTTT. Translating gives CASSLADRGQTEAFF.

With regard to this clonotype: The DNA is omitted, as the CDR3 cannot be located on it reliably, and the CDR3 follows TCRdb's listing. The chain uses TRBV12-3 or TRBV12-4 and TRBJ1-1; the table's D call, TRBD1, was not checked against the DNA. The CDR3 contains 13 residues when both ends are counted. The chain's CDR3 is CASSFGGGTEALF.

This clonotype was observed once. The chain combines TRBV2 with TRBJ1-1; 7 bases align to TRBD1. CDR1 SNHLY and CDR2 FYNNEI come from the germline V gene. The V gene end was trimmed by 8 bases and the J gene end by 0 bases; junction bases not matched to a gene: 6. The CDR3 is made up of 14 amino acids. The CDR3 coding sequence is TGTGCCAGCGAGCAGGGGGTCATGAACACTGAAGCTTTCTTT. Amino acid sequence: CASEQGVMNTEAFF.

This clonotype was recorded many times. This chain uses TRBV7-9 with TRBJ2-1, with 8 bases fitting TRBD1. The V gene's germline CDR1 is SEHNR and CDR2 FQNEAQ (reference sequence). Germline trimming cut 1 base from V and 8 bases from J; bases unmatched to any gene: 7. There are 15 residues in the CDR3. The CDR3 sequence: CASSLGQGAVDEQFF. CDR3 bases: TGTGCCAGCAGCTTAGGCCAGGGGGCCGTAGATGAGCAGTTCTTC.

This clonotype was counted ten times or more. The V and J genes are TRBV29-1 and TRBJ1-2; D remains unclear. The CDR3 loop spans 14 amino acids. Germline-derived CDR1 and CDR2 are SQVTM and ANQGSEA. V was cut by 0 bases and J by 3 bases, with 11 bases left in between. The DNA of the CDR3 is TGCAGCGTTGAAGATCAGCAAGCGTACTATGGCTACACCTTC. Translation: CSVEDQQAYYGYTF.